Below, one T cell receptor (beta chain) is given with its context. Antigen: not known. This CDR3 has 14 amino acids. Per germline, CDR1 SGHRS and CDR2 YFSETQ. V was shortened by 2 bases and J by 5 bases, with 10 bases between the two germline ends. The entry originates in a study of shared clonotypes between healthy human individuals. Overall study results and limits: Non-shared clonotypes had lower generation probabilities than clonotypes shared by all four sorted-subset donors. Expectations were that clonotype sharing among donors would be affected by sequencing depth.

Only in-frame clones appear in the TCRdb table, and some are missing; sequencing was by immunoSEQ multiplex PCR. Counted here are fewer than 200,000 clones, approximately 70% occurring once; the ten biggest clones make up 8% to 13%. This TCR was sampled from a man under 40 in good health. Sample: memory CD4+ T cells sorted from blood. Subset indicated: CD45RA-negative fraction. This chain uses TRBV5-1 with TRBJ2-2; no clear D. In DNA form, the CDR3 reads TGCGCCAGCAGCTTAATAGTGAGGACCGGGGAGCTGTTTTTT. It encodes CASSLIVRTGELFF.